Shown below are 5 T cell receptor beta chains from a single sample sequenced in a study of blood T cell repertoires in COVID-19. Profiled with immunoSEQ multiplex PCR; TCRdb holds only in-frame clones, not every one. The sample has around 68,000 clones, 87% seen once. Sequencing was carried out using peripheral blood. The receptors come from a woman in her fifties or sixties with acute or convalescent COVID-19.

This clone was counted a single time. The CDR3 coding sequence is TGTGCCAGCAGTTCGTCAGGCCCCCTTGGGGGCAACGCCCGTGGCTACACCTTC. This codes for CASSSSGPLGGNARGYTF. This chain joins TRBV28 and TRBJ1-2; possible D gene TRBD1, 6 bases. V was pared by 4 bases and J by 7 bases, with 28 bases between. CDR3 size: 18 residues. The germline V gene encodes CDR1 MDHEN and CDR2 SYDVKM.

The rearrangement joins TRBV11-1 to TRBJ2-1; tentatively, D is TRBD2 (7 bases). V was pared by 2 bases and J by 10 bases, with 18 bases between. The CDR3 has 15 residues. Germline values: CDR1 SGHAT, CDR2 FQDESV (reference sequence). The CDR3 DNA is TGTGCCAGCAGCTTAAGGTGGGGAGGGGGGACCGAGCAGTTCTTC. Amino acid sequence: CASSLRWGGGTEQFF. Variable domain in full (rest from reference TRBV11-1 and TRBJ2-1): EAEVAQSPRYKITEKSQAVAFWCDPISGHATLYWYRQILGQGPELLVQFQDESVVDDSQLPKDRFSAERLKGVDSTLKIQPAELGDSAMYLCASSLRWGGGTEQFFGPGTRLTVL.

The chain recombines TRBV11-3 with TRBJ2-5; D is unclear. This CDR3 has 13 residues. Germline values: CDR1 SGHNT, CDR2 YENEEA. V was cut by 6 bases and J by 5 bases, with 13 bases left in between. CDR3 DNA: TGTGCCAGCAGTCTAAGTATCTGGGAGACCCAGTACTTC. Translated, it gives CASSLSIWETQYF. Full variable domain (rest looked up from reference TRBV11-3 and TRBJ2-5): EAGVVQSPRYKIIEKKQPVAFWCNPISGHNTLYWYLQNLGQGPELLIRYENEEAVDDSQLPKDRFSAERLKGVDSTLKIQPAELGDSAVYLCASSLSIWETQYFGPGTRLLVL.

The chain recombines TRBV30 with TRBJ1-4, with TRBD1 identical over 8 bases. The V gene's germline CDR1 is GTSNPN and CDR2 SVGIG (reference sequence). CDR3 size: 15 residues. V lost 3 bases to trimming and J lost 3 bases; unmatched junction nucleotides: 6. As DNA, the CDR3 is TGTGCCTGGAGCCGAGACAGGGGACCTAATGAAAAACTGTTTTTT. Amino acids: CAWSRDRGPNEKLFF.

V is TRBV28 and J is TRBJ2-2, with 7 bases identical to TRBD2. This CDR3 has 15 amino acids. In germline, CDR1 is MDHEN, CDR2 SYDVKM. After removal of 8 bases from V and 7 bases from J, the junction contained 13 bases not matched to a gene. CDR3 in DNA: TGTGCCAGCGCTTTTGGCGGGAGTTCCGTCGGGGAGCTGTTTTTT. It is translated as CASAFGGSSVGELFF.